What follows are 14 T cell receptor beta chains derived from one specimen sequenced in a study of beta chain features in type 1 diabetes. Expressed TCRB transcripts were sequenced because the isolated RNA had all been reverse transcribed beforehand. Clones were sequenced by immunoSEQ multiplex PCR, and TCRdb holds only the in-frame ones, with some missing. The table records just over 600,000 clones, roughly a sixth of them present only once. Sequencing was performed on naive CD4+ T cells from blood. The receptor source for this set is a man younger than 30 in good health.

The chain recombines TRBV7-9 with TRBJ1-5, with D unresolved. V was trimmed by 5 bases and J by 0 bases, leaving 8 bases between them. This CDR3 region has 14 residues. The germline V gene encodes CDR1 SEHNR and CDR2 FQNEAQ (reference sequence). The CDR3 loop is CASSPTNSNQPQHF. The DNA for the CDR3 is TGTGCCAGCAGCCCTACTAATAGCAATCAGCCCCAGCATTTT.

This clone showed up just a few times. The chain links TRBV5-1 to TRBJ2-5; 13 bases are shared with TRBD2. This CDR3 is built from 16 residues. Germline V CDR1 and CDR2: SGHRS, YFSETQ. Losses at the gene ends were 4 bases for V and 5 bases for J; bases not matched to a gene: 8. The CDR3 loop is CASSKGLAGVGETQYF. CDR3 nucleotide sequence: TGCGCCAGCAGCAAAGGACTAGCGGGAGTAGGGGAGACCCAGTACTTC.

This clone was seen more than once but under ten times. This chain links TRBV5-1 with TRBJ2-1; unclear D gene. V lost 3 bases, J lost 0 bases, and 10 bases lay in between. Germline assignment: CDR1 SGHRS and CDR2 YFSETQ. The CDR3 consists of 15 residues. Written as DNA, the CDR3 is TGCGCCAGCAGCTCGGCAGCGAGCTCCTACAATGAGCAGTTCTTC. This gives the protein CASSSAASSYNEQFF.

This clone appeared a few times. This chain joins TRBV25-1 and TRBJ2-3, with 12 bases identical to TRBD2. The CDR3 extends over 17 amino acids. With V trimmed by 0 bases and J by 4 bases, 5 bases remained unmatched. Germline lookup yields CDR1 MGHDK and CDR2 SYGVNS. The CDR3 nucleotides are TGTGCCAGCAGTGAATATTCCCTAGCGGGAGGGGCAGATACGCAGTATTTT. Its protein is CASSEYSLAGGADTQYF.

In its sample, this clone was seen a few times. The V gene is TRBV29-1, the J gene TRBJ2-5; D is unresolved. Judging by the DNA end, TRBJ2-7 fits better; the J call may be wrong. Germline values: CDR1 SQVTM, CDR2 ANQGSEA. The CDR3 extends over 12 amino acids. CDR3 coding DNA: TGCAGCGTTGTGTATGGCAACTACGAGCAGTACTTC. It yields the protein CSVVYGNYEQYF.

This clone has only a few counts. The chain couples TRBV2 to TRBJ1-4, with TRBD1 identical over 7 bases. The CDR3 runs 14 residues. The germline CDR1 and CDR2 sequences are SNHLY and FYNNEI. Germline trimming cut 7 bases from V and 7 bases from J; bases unmatched to any gene: 9. The CDR3 spells CASNRDSFVEKLFF. The CDR3 DNA reads TGTGCCAGCAATAGGGACAGCTTTGTTGAAAAACTGTTTTTT.

The chain links TRBV15 to TRBJ2-2; D ambiguous. The CDR3 is made up of 17 amino acids. Germline V lookup: CDR1 LNHNV, CDR2 YYDKDF (reference sequence). V lost 2 bases, J lost 6 bases, and 19 bases lay in between. DNA for the CDR3: TGTGCCACCAGCAGACCCGTCGAGCTAGGAGAGTCCGGGGAGCTGTTTTTT. Residues: CATSRPVELGESGELFF. The variable domain in full, with the rest retrieved from reference TRBV15 and TRBJ2-2, is DAMVIQNPRYQVTQFGKPVTLSCSQTLNHNVMYWYQQKSSQAPKLLFHYYDKDFNNEADTPDNFQSRRPNTSFCFLDIRSPGLGDTAMYLCATSRPVELGESGELFFGEGSRLTVL.

This clone was observed a few times. V is TRBV21-1 and J is TRBJ2-1; the table calls TRBD2, which could not be checked here. TRBV21-1 is labeled a pseudogene. The CDR3 loop spans 15 amino acids. DNA for the CDR3: TGTGCCAGCAGCAAAGCGGCGGGAGTGAACAATGAGCAGTTCTTC. The encoded protein is CASSKAAGVNNEQFF.

This clone came up a few times. This chain links TRBV6-5 with TRBJ2-2, with a possible D match to TRBD2 (6 bases). CDR3 length: 14 amino acids. The germline CDR1 and CDR2 sequences are MNHEY and SVGAGI. Trimming cost V 6 bases and J 6 bases, with 14 bases left between them. The CDR3 loop is CASRRDFGSGELFF. For the CDR3, the DNA is TGTGCCAGCAGAAGGGACTTTGGCTCCGGGGAGCTGTTTTTT.

This clone was recorded at least ten times. This chain's CDR3 is CASSRQGFGIDIQYF. CDR3 coding DNA: TGTGCCAGCAGTCGACAGGGATTTGGGATTGACATTCAGTACTTC. V and J are TRBV7-2 and TRBJ2-4, with 7 positions matching TRBD1. The J segment lost 8 bases and the V segment lost 6 bases, leaving 13 bases of the junction unmatched. Germline V CDR1 and CDR2: SGHTA, FQGNSA. The CDR3 has 15 residues.

This clone has just a few counts. V is TRBV7-2 and J is TRBJ1-2; possibly TRBD1 for D (6 bases). The V end was cut by 5 bases, the J end by 4 bases, with 17 bases between. This CDR3 region has 15 residues. The germline CDR1 and CDR2 sequences are SGHTA and FQGNSA. The CDR3 region has the DNA TGTGCCAGCAGCGCTAGGACAGTTGACTTCTATGGCTACACCTTC. This translates into CASSARTVDFYGYTF.

The J gene is TRBJ2-1, the V gene TRBV7-6, with D perhaps matching TRBD1 (5 bases). The germline V and J ends were trimmed by 1 base and 1 base, with 11 bases remaining between them. The CDR3 has 16 amino acids. From germline, CDR1 is SGHVS and CDR2 FNYEAQ. The CDR3 DNA is TGTGCCAGCAGCTTAGTCGGGCAGGGATCCTACAATGAGCAGTTCTTC. This encodes CASSLVGQGSYNEQFF.

The V and J genes are TRBV18 and TRBJ1-5; 7 bases are a match to TRBD1. The germline V gene encodes CDR1 KGHSH and CDR2 LQKENI. This CDR3 comprises 15 residues. The junction had 1 base not matched to a gene; V was cut back by 0 bases and J by 2 bases. CDR3 DNA sequence: TGTGCCAGCTCACCACCCGGGACAGGCAATCAGCCCCAGCATTTT. This sequence encodes CASSPPGTGNQPQHF.

This clone turned up a few times. The chain recombines TRBV28 with TRBJ1-2, with D unclear. The germline CDR1 and CDR2 sequences are MDHEN and SYDVKM. CDR3 length: 13 amino acids. Trimming pared 5 bases from V and 6 bases from J, leaving 13 bases between. For the CDR3, the DNA is TGTGCCAGCAGTCCCCGGACCAATAATGGCTACACCTTC. The encoded protein is CASSPRTNNGYTF.